One sample yielded the 31 T cell receptor beta chains listed below, sequenced in a study of CD4+ T cells in melanoma. Using immunoSEQ multiplex PCR, the repertoire was profiled, and TCRdb retains in-frame clones only, with some absent. The sample lists about 11,000 clones, around 70% occurring once. Sequencing used cells from a culture (not recorded whether cultured in vitro). The receptor source for this set is a human donor with melanoma.

The chain couples TRBV7-8 to TRBJ2-7, with D perhaps TRBD1 (7 bases). V was trimmed by 5 bases and J by 7 bases, leaving 15 bases between them. The CDR3 loop spans 13 amino acids. The germline V gene encodes CDR1 SGHVS and CDR2 FQNEAQ. This CDR3 reads CASSPGGPREQYF. CDR3 in DNA: TGTGCCAGCAGCCCAGGGGGGCCGCGGGAGCAGTACTTC.

V and J are TRBV5-1 and TRBJ1-2, with 8 bases matching TRBD1. The CDR3 is 16 residues long. After removal of 4 bases from V and 7 bases from J, the junction contained 15 bases not matched to a gene. Germline V gene data show CDR1 as SGHRS and CDR2 as YFSETQ. The CDR3 spells CASSRGDRPTPSGYTF. In DNA, the CDR3 is TGCGCCAGCAGCCGGGGGGACAGGCCGACACCCTCTGGCTACACCTTC.

The V call is TRBV30, the J call TRBJ1-1; D gene unclear. The CDR3 has 14 amino acids. Germline lookup yields CDR1 GTSNPN and CDR2 SVGIG (reference sequence). Trimming left V 1 base short and J 0 bases short, with 9 bases between. The CDR3 here is CAWSAGRLNTEAFF. CDR3 nucleotides: TGTGCCTGGAGTGCGGGCAGGTTGAACACTGAAGCTTTCTTT. Full variable domain (rest looked up from reference TRBV30 and TRBJ1-1): SQTIHQWPATLVQPVGSPLSLECTVEGTSNPNLYWYRQAAGRGLQLLFYSVGIGQISSEVPQNLSASRPQDRQFILSSKKLLLSDSGFYLCAWSAGRLNTEAFFGQGTRLTVV.

The genes are TRBV6-5 and TRBJ1-4; the D gene is possibly TRBD1 (5 bases). CDR1 MNHEY and CDR2 SVGAGI come from the germline V gene. Trimming shortened V by 3 bases and J by 7 bases, and 15 bases separated the two germline ends. This CDR3 spans 15 amino acids. The CDR3 sequence is CASSYQGGGAEKLFF. Here the CDR3 DNA reads TGTGCCAGCAGTTATCAAGGCGGAGGGGCTGAAAAACTGTTTTTT.

This chain connects TRBV12-2 to TRBJ1-5. TRBV12-2 has pseudogene status. This CDR3 comprises 17 residues. CDR3 sequence: CASRLPPWGGSNQPQHF. CDR3 sequence (DNA): TGTGCAAGTCGCTTACCCCCCTGGGGAGGAAGCAATCAGCCCCAGCATTTT.

The chain carries TRBV11-2 and TRBJ1-2, with TRBD1 identical over 7 bases. The CDR3 is made up of 14 amino acids. V trimming: 0 bases; J trimming: 8 bases; junction bases outside the gene matches: 6. Germline V gene sequence: CDR1 SGHAT, CDR2 FQNNGV. The CDR3 spells CASSLEAWDRGYTF. In nucleotides, the CDR3 is TGTGCCAGCAGCTTAGAGGCATGGGACAGAGGCTACACCTTC. Complete variable domain (other parts from reference TRBV11-2 and TRBJ1-2): EAGVAQSPRYKIIEKRQSVAFWCNPISGHATLYWYQQILGQGPKLLIQFQNNGVVDDSQLPKDRFSAERLKGVDSTLKIQPAKLEDSAVYLCASSLEAWDRGYTFGSGTRLTVV.

Note on this clone: The same CDR3 arises from other DNA sequences in this sample as well. This rearrangement joins TRBV18 to TRBJ1-1; D is ambiguous. Trimming pared 1 base from V and 8 bases from J, leaving 14 bases between. Germline CDR1 and CDR2: KGHSH and LQKENI. The CDR3 totals 14 residues. As DNA, the CDR3 is TGTGCCAGCTCACCACAAGGTCTGGGCGCCGAAGCTTTCTTT. The encoded protein is CASSPQGLGAEAFF.

The chain combines TRBV5-1 with TRBJ1-2; TRBD1 matches 10 bases. This CDR3 has 13 amino acids. Per germline, CDR1 SGHRS and CDR2 YFSETQ. The J segment lost 8 bases and the V segment lost 4 bases, leaving 5 bases of the junction unmatched. This CDR3 is CASSPRTGGGYTF. DNA for the CDR3: TGCGCCAGCAGCCCGAGGACAGGGGGAGGCTACACCTTC. Complete variable domain (other parts from reference TRBV5-1 and TRBJ1-2): KAGVTQTPRYLIKTRGQQVTLSCSPISGHRSVSWYQQTPGQGLQFLFEYFSETQRNKGNFPGRFSGRQFSNSRSEMNVSTLELGDSALYLCASSPRTGGGYTFGSGTRLTVV.

J is TRBJ1-4 and V is TRBV6-6, with 7 nucleotides matching TRBD1. The CDR3 is 14 residues long. V gave up 5 bases and J gave up 5 bases; unmatched junction bases: 5. The V gene's germline CDR1 is MNHNY and CDR2 SVGAGI (reference sequence). Here the CDR3 reads CASSPTGDNEKLFF. CDR3 nucleotide sequence: TGTGCCAGCAGTCCTACAGGGGACAATGAAAAACTGTTTTTT.

This clone was counted between two and nine times. CDR3 in amino acids: CATLVGRVFTYNSPLHF. The CDR3 DNA is TGTGCCACCTTGGTGGGGCGGGTTTTCACCTATAATTCACCCCTCCACTTT. The chain links TRBV7-2 to TRBJ1-6; TRBD1 might be the D (5 bases). The CDR3 extends over 17 amino acids. The germline gives CDR1 SGHTA, CDR2 FQGNSA. V lost 10 bases and J 2 bases, leaving 21 bases between the germline ends.

The rearrangement uses TRBV20-1 and TRBJ1-2; D gene uncertain. The CDR3 loop spans 9 amino acids. V lost 3 bases and J 8 bases, leaving 4 bases between the germline ends. Germline CDR1 reads DFQATT; CDR2 reads SNEGSKA (reference sequence). For the CDR3, the DNA is TGCAGTGCTAGGGAAGGCTACACCTTC. Translating it yields CSAREGYTF.

This clone was seen only a few times. The rearrangement joins TRBV6-4 to TRBJ1-6; D possibly corresponds to TRBD1 (6 bases). The length of the CDR3 is 17 residues. Trimming took 0 bases from V and 9 from J, leaving 18 bases between them. Germline V gene data show CDR1 as MRHNA and CDR2 as SNTAGT. CDR3 residues: CASSDSMRYRVGSPLHF. The CDR3 nucleotides read TGTGCCAGCAGTGACTCGATGAGGTACAGGGTGGGTTCACCCCTCCACTTT.

The gene calls are TRBV10-2 and TRBJ2-2, with D perhaps TRBD2 (5 bases). The CDR3 spans 15 residues. CDR1 and CDR2 from the germline V gene are WSHSY and SAAADI. V shed 1 base and J shed 6 bases, with 12 bases lying between them. CDR3 coding DNA: TGCGCCAGCAGTGAGTGGACCCCGCGGGCCGGGGAGCTGTTTTTT. It encodes CASSEWTPRAGELFF.

CDR3 nucleotide sequence: TGTGCCAGCAGTTGGGGGGACATTAATGAAAAACTGTTTTTT. Translated, it gives CASSWGDINEKLFF. The chain combines TRBV6-6 with TRBJ1-4, with D possibly being TRBD1 (6 bases). This CDR3 is built from 14 residues. The germline V gene encodes CDR1 MNHNY and CDR2 SVGAGI (reference sequence). V lost 4 bases, J lost 4 bases, and 10 bases lay in between.

This clone has only a few counts. The chain combines TRBV5-1 with TRBJ1-2; 8 nucleotides agree with TRBD1. Trimming at V came to 7 bases and at J to 7 bases, leaving 9 bases not matched to a gene. The CDR3 spans 13 residues. Germline values: CDR1 SGHRS, CDR2 YFSETQ. CDR3 amino acids: CASGEAGGFGYTF. The CDR3 bases are TGCGCCAGCGGGGAGGCAGGGGGCTTTGGCTACACCTTC. Filled out from reference TRBV5-1 and TRBJ1-2, the complete variable domain reads KAGVTQTPRYLIKTRGQQVTLSCSPISGHRSVSWYQQTPGQGLQFLFEYFSETQRNKGNFPGRFSGRQFSNSRSEMNVSTLELGDSALYLCASGEAGGFGYTFGSGTRLTVV.

The table lists this clone with a few counts. CDR3 DNA: TGTGCCAGCAGCAGCAGGGGGCGGGAAGGCTACACCTTC. This gives the protein CASSSRGREGYTF. The chain uses TRBV5-4 and TRBJ1-2; TRBD1 matches 8 bases. This CDR3 has 13 residues. In germline, CDR1 is SGHNT, CDR2 YYREEE (reference sequence). Germline trimming cut 4 bases from V and 8 bases from J; bases unmatched to any gene: 7. Full variable domain (remainder filled in from reference TRBV5-4 and TRBJ1-2): ETGVTQSPTHLIKTRGQQVTLRCSSQSGHNTVSWYQQALGQGPQFIFQYYREEENGRGNFPPRFSGLQFPNYSSELNVNALELDDSALYLCASSSRGREGYTFGSGTRLTVV.

This clone turned up a few times. The chain recombines TRBV5-6 with TRBJ2-7; D uncertain. CDR1 and CDR2 (germline): SGHDT, YYEEEE. The CDR3 is made up of 11 amino acids. V lost 4 bases and J 5 bases, leaving 7 bases between the germline ends. This CDR3 is CASSLLHEQYF. The CDR3 nucleotides are TGTGCCAGCAGCCTACTGCACGAGCAGTACTTC.

The rearrangement links TRBV7-2 to TRBJ1-6, with D uncertain. This CDR3 region has 13 residues. V was clipped by 4 bases and J by 8 bases, with 9 bases between them. Germline V gives CDR1 SGHTA, CDR2 FQGNSA. This chain's CDR3 is CASSSRWDSPLHF. DNA of the CDR3: TGTGCCAGCAGCTCCCGGTGGGATTCACCCCTCCACTTT.

This chain joins TRBV19 and TRBJ2-7, with no clear D. The V end was cut by 4 bases, the J end by 6 bases, with 13 bases between. The V gene's germline CDR1 is LNHDA and CDR2 SQIVND (reference sequence). The CDR3 runs to 13 residues. The CDR3 reads CASSNGRYAEQYF. CDR3 DNA: TGTGCCAGTAGTAACGGCAGGTATGCCGAGCAGTACTTC.

The chain combines TRBV7-3 with TRBJ2-1; the match to TRBD1 covers 7 bases. Germline CDR1 reads SGHTA; CDR2 reads FQGTGA. The CDR3 sequence is 17 residues long. V lost 5 bases to trimming and J lost 2 bases; unmatched junction nucleotides: 12. CDR3 region: CASSPGTVRHTYNEQFF. CDR3 DNA sequence: TGTGCCAGCAGCCCCGGGACAGTCCGGCATACCTACAATGAGCAGTTCTTC.

This clone was seen only a few times. Here the CDR3 DNA reads TGTGCCAGCTCCGCAGGGCAGAGAGATCAAGCTTTCTTT. Translation gives CASSAGQRDQAFF. V usage is TRBV18 and J usage is TRBJ1-1, with TRBD1 as a possible D gene (5 bases). There are 13 residues in the CDR3. Germline V CDR1 and CDR2: KGHSH, LQKENI. V gave up 6 bases and J gave up 9 bases, with 17 bases separating them.

The rearrangement joins TRBV29-1 to TRBJ1-4, with 9 bases aligning to TRBD1. CDR1 is SQVTM and CDR2 is ANQGSEA in the germline V gene. V was clipped by 6 bases and J by 4 bases; unmatched bases: 3. The CDR3 is made up of 13 amino acids. Here the CDR3 reads CSVGQGINEKLFF. For the CDR3, the DNA is TGCAGCGTGGGACAGGGAATTAATGAAAAACTGTTTTTT.

The gene calls are TRBV7-8 and TRBJ2-1; D not certain. Germline loops: CDR1 SGHVS, CDR2 FQNEAQ. V shed 1 base and J shed 12 bases, with 16 bases lying between them. The CDR3 spans 14 residues. CDR3 DNA sequence: TGTGCCAGCAGCTTAGGGGTTTGGTCCGTAGGGCAGTTCTTC. Encoded protein: CASSLGVWSVGQFF.

This clone showed up just a few times. The chain joins TRBV11-2 to TRBJ2-3, with TRBD1 as a possible D gene (7 bases). In germline, CDR1 is SGHAT, CDR2 FQNNGV. The CDR3 is made up of 18 amino acids. Trimming cost V 5 bases and J 1 base, with 22 bases left between them. CDR3 in DNA: TGTGCCAGCAGCCTACAACACGGCGGCAGGGGGGGCACAGATACGCAGTATTTT. Its translation: CASSLQHGGRGGTDTQYF.

The chain has TRBV7-9 and TRBJ2-3; D might be TRBD1 or TRBD2, each matching 5 bases. V shed 9 bases and J shed 2 bases, with 15 bases lying between them. The CDR3 totals 14 residues. Germline CDR1 reads SEHNR; CDR2 reads FQNEAQ (reference sequence). CDR3 region: CASRQTGSTDTQYF. DNA of the CDR3: TGTGCCAGTAGACAGACGGGATCCACAGATACGCAGTATTTT.

The chain is built from TRBV6-5 and TRBJ1-3; D gene uncertain. The CDR3 consists of 13 residues. Trimming cost V 8 bases and J 2 bases, with 10 bases left between them. Germline loops: CDR1 MNHEY, CDR2 SVGAGI. Written as DNA, the CDR3 is TGTGCCAGCCGTCGGGATGCTGGAAACACCATATATTTT. It yields the protein CASRRDAGNTIYF.

This clone has only a few counts. The chain links TRBV2 to TRBJ1-2, with a tentative D call TRBD1 (5 bases). V was trimmed by 6 bases and J by 2 bases, leaving 13 bases between them. Germline CDR1 and CDR2: SNHLY and FYNNEI. This CDR3 spans 14 amino acids. CDR3 nucleotides: TGTGCCAGCAGCGAACAAGACAGAAACTATGGCTACACCTTC. Translating it yields CASSEQDRNYGYTF.

This clone came up a few times. The chain has TRBV6-5 and TRBJ2-7; 7 bases match TRBD1. Germline V CDR1 and CDR2: MNHEY, SVGAGI. The CDR3 extends over 13 amino acids. V lost 5 bases, J lost 6 bases, and 7 bases stayed unmatched. For the CDR3, the DNA is TGTGCCAGCAGTCTCCACCACAGGGGCGAGCAGTACTTC. Its protein product is CASSLHHRGEQYF.

The rearrangement uses TRBV6-1 and TRBJ2-3; no firm D call. The CDR3 contains 13 residues. The V gene lost 5 bases and the J gene lost 11 bases, with 17 bases spanning the gap. The germline V gene has CDR1 MNHNS and CDR2 SASEGT. The CDR3 DNA is TGTGCCAGCAGTACCCGAGGTAGGGTAAGGCAGTATTTT. Translation gives CASSTRGRVRQYF.

Here the CDR3 DNA reads TGTGCCAGCACCTCGGGCGGGTTCTCCTACAATGAGCAGTTCTTC. Amino acid sequence: CASTSGGFSYNEQFF. The V and J genes are TRBV5-4 and TRBJ2-1; a possible D gene is TRBD2 (5 bases). Trimming took 6 bases from V and 0 from J, leaving 13 bases between them. There are 15 residues in the CDR3. Germline V gene data show CDR1 as SGHNT and CDR2 as YYREEE (reference sequence).

This chain links TRBV4-2 with TRBJ1-2; 8 nucleotides align to TRBD1. This CDR3 comprises 15 residues. CDR1 is LGHNA and CDR2 is YNFKEQ in the germline V gene. After removal of 5 bases from V and 8 bases from J, the junction contained 13 bases not matched to a gene. CDR3 protein: CASSSGLSGGSGYTF. The CDR3 DNA reads TGTGCCAGCAGCTCTGGTTTGTCAGGGGGCAGCGGCTACACCTTC.